The T cell receptor (beta chain) described here comes from a study of CD8+CD57+ T cells in acquired aplastic anemia. At the level of the study: Sorted cells (CD4+ and CD8+) yielded DNA amounts that averaged approximately 3 ug. Study conclusions and caveats: Controls and patients did not differ significantly in CD8+ Simpson's diversity. A set of around 30 CD8+ CDR3 sequences was shared between patients and controls, and these sequences appeared highly expressed in patients.

Concerning this clonotype: Its antigen remains unknown.

Genomic DNA, serving as template, underwent TCR beta VDJ and CDR3 profiling. Using its own MiXCR run on the reads, TCRdb lists one record per CDR3 protein. The table includes roughly 81,000 distinct CDR3 sequences, about half detected once. The sequenced material came from sorted CD4+, CD8+, or CD8+CD57+ T cells (not recorded which) from PBMCs. This receptor was taken from a human donor in good health, serving as a control.

CDR3 protein: CASRAEGSSYNEQFF. The CDR3 DNA reads as TGTGCCAGCCGGGCCGAGGGTAGCTCCTACAATGAGCAGTTCTTC. This chain joins TRBV19 and TRBJ2-1, with D tentatively TRBD2 (5 bases). From germline, CDR1 is LNHDA and CDR2 SQIVND (reference sequence). V was pared by 9 bases and J by 0 bases, with 15 bases between. The CDR3 has 15 residues.